Listed here are 27 T cell receptor beta chains from one sample, sequenced in a study of blood T cell repertoires in COVID-19. Using immunoSEQ multiplex PCR, the repertoire was profiled, and TCRdb retains in-frame clones only, with some absent. The sample lists fewer than 250,000 clones, around 86% seen once, with about 2.9% in the top ten. The sample taken for sequencing was peripheral blood. The receptor set was obtained from a man in his sixties with acute or convalescent COVID-19.

This sequence joins TRBV4-1 and TRBJ2-1; a possible D gene is TRBD2 (7 bases). This CDR3 contains 17 residues. CDR1 and CDR2 from the germline V gene are MGHRA and YSYEKL. The V end was cut by 4 bases, the J end by 0 bases, with 16 bases between. CDR3 residues: CASSPEGGGTSYNEQFF. The CDR3 DNA sequence: TGCGCCAGCAGCCCCGAAGGGGGGGGAACCTCCTACAATGAGCAGTTCTTC.

The chain recombines TRBV19 with TRBJ1-1; no clear D. The germline CDR1 and CDR2 sequences are LNHDA and SQIVND (reference sequence). The ends were cut back, 6 bases at V and 1 base at J, with 12 bases in the middle. The CDR3 extends over 14 amino acids. The chain's CDR3 is CASSPIEWNTEAFF. The CDR3 DNA follows: TGTGCCAGTAGCCCCATAGAATGGAACACTGAAGCTTTCTTT.

The chain uses TRBV6-5 and TRBJ1-6; D is possibly TRBD1 (6 bases). Germline V gene lookup returns CDR1 MNHEY and CDR2 SVGAGI. The CDR3 runs to 16 residues. The V end lost 0 bases, the J end lost 10 bases, and 16 bases lay between the germline ends. CDR3 loop: CASSYSRRGTRSPLHF. The CDR3 bases are TGTGCCAGCAGTTACTCACGCAGGGGAACCCGATCACCCCTCCACTTT.

This clone was seen more than once but under ten times. An end of the junction does not agree with germline; a read error may underlie this. The gene calls are TRBV7-3 and TRBJ1-2; TRBD1 matches at 9 bases. The CDR3 loop spans 14 amino acids. Germline lookup yields CDR1 SGHTA and CDR2 FQGTGA. DNA of the CDR3: TGTGCCAGCAGCCTAACCGGGACAGGGCAGGGCTACACCTTC. This encodes CASSLTGTGQGYTF.

The rearrangement links TRBV24-1 to TRBJ2-3, with 8 bases identical to TRBD2. Germline trimming cut 2 bases from V and 2 bases from J; bases unmatched to any gene: 5. CDR3 length equals 16 residues. Per the germline V gene, CDR1 is KGHDR and CDR2 is SFDVKD. CDR3 DNA: TGTGCCACCAGTGATTCGAGCGGGGGAGTCACAGATACGCAGTATTTT. Translated: CATSDSSGGVTDTQYF.

The genes are TRBV2 and TRBJ2-5; 11 bases line up with TRBD2. Germline CDR1 reads SNHLY; CDR2 reads FYNNEI. V was clipped by 6 bases and J by 5 bases; unmatched bases: 5. CDR3 length equals 14 residues. The CDR3 protein is CASRLLAGVETQYF. CDR3 in DNA: TGTGCCAGCAGGCTACTAGCGGGGGTTGAGACCCAGTACTTC.

The rearrangement links TRBV7-9 to TRBJ2-5; 7 positions match TRBD1. Trimming took 4 bases from V and 2 from J; bases not matched to a gene: 7. Germline CDR1 SEHNR, CDR2 FQNEAQ (reference sequence). The CDR3 runs to 15 residues. CDR3 DNA: TGTGCCAGCAGCTCCCGGGACAGAGCTCAAGAGACCCAGTACTTC. It encodes CASSSRDRAQETQYF.

This chain links TRBV28 with TRBJ2-7; 7 bases align to TRBD1. This CDR3 is built from 15 residues. Germline V gene sequence: CDR1 MDHEN, CDR2 SYDVKM. Unmatched junction bases numbered 8, after V lost 6 bases and J lost 0 bases. CDR3 residues: CASSPSQGHSYEQYF. CDR3 coding DNA: TGTGCCAGCAGCCCTTCACAGGGGCACTCCTACGAGCAGTACTTC.

The chain combines TRBV2 with TRBJ2-3; 8 bases match TRBD2. CDR1 is SNHLY and CDR2 is FYNNEI in the germline V gene. This CDR3 is built from 15 residues. The J segment lost 3 bases and the V segment lost 1 base, leaving 3 bases of the junction unmatched. The CDR3 sequence is CASSEGGGRTDTQYF. For the CDR3, the DNA is TGTGCCAGCAGTGAAGGCGGGGGGCGGACAGATACGCAGTATTTT.

The chain has TRBV14 and TRBJ2-5, with D possibly being TRBD2 (6 bases). This CDR3 is 14 amino acids long. Looked up from germline, CDR1 is SGHDN and CDR2 is FVKESK. V gave up 4 bases and J gave up 7 bases, with 16 bases separating them. CDR3 residues: CASSRGGAQGTQYF. The DNA of the CDR3 is TGTGCCAGCAGCCGAGGCGGGGCTCAGGGGACCCAGTACTTC.

V gene TRBV6-1 combines with J gene TRBJ2-1; 12 positions match TRBD1. The CDR3 runs 16 residues. V gave up 4 bases and J gave up 4 bases; unmatched junction bases: 5. CDR1 is MNHNS and CDR2 is SASEGT in the germline V gene. The CDR3 protein is CASSGMGQGAYNEQFF. CDR3 DNA sequence: TGTGCCAGCAGTGGAATGGGACAGGGGGCATACAATGAGCAGTTCTTC.

J is TRBJ2-7 and V is TRBV19; the match to TRBD1 covers 7 bases. The CDR3 contains 12 residues. Germline CDR1 is LNHDA and CDR2 is SQIVND (reference sequence). J lost 12 bases, V lost 8 bases, and 13 bases had no gene match. The CDR3 DNA reads as TGTGCCAGTGCATATATACAGGGGCCTCTGTACTTC. Protein: CASAYIQGPLYF. Full variable domain (remainder filled in from reference TRBV19 and TRBJ2-7): DGGITQSPKYLFRKEGQNVTLSCEQNLNHDAMYWYRQDPGQGLRLIYYSQIVNDFQKGDIAEGYSVSREKKESFPLTVTSAQKNPTAFYLCASAYIQGPLYFGPGTRLTVT.

The CDR3, as DNA: TGTGCCAGCCGTCTACGGGGGGCTGGAGATACGCAGTATTTT. Translating it yields CASRLRGAGDTQYF. V gene TRBV27 combines with J gene TRBJ2-3, with a possible D match to TRBD2 (7 bases). Germline loops: CDR1 MNHEY, CDR2 SMNVEV (reference sequence). This CDR3 is built from 14 residues. V lost 8 bases and J 5 bases, leaving 17 bases between the germline ends.

The rearrangement joins TRBV7-3 to TRBJ2-5; D possibly corresponds to TRBD2 (6 bases). V dropped 5 bases and J dropped 5 bases, with 18 bases sitting between them. The germline V gene encodes CDR1 SGHTA and CDR2 FQGTGA. The CDR3 runs 15 residues. The CDR3 region has the DNA TGTGCCAGCAGCCCCCGGGGAGGAACGGAGGAGACCCAGTACTTC. Its translation: CASSPRGGTEETQYF. The whole variable domain, remainder taken from reference TRBV7-3 and TRBJ2-5, is GAGVSQTPSNKVTEKGKYVELRCDPISGHTALYWYRQSLGQGPEFLIYFQGTGAADDSGLPNDRFFAVRPEGSVSTLKIQRTERGDSAVYLCASSPRGGTEETQYFGPGTRLLVL.

The chain carries TRBV28 and TRBJ2-5, with a possible D match to TRBD2 (5 bases). This CDR3 contains 15 residues. CDR1 is MDHEN, CDR2 SYDVKM, per germline. V lost 6 bases and J 2 bases, leaving 16 bases between the germline ends. The CDR3 protein is CASRRRGRDQETQYF. The CDR3 DNA reads as TGTGCCAGCAGAAGAAGAGGACGGGATCAAGAGACCCAGTACTTC.

The chain uses TRBV30 and TRBJ2-7, with 8 bases fitting TRBD1. Per the germline V gene, CDR1 is GTSNPN and CDR2 is SVGIG (reference sequence). V gave up 8 bases and J gave up 0 bases; unmatched junction bases: 15. CDR3 length: 16 residues. The CDR3 here is CAGRETGVPSSYEQYF. As DNA, the CDR3 is TGTGCCGGTCGGGAGACAGGGGTCCCGAGCTCCTACGAGCAGTACTTC.

The J gene is TRBJ2-2, the V gene TRBV4-1, with a tentative D call TRBD2 (5 bases). Germline V gene sequence: CDR1 MGHRA, CDR2 YSYEKL. The V end was cut by 0 bases, the J end by 5 bases, with 10 bases between. The CDR3 has 15 amino acids. The CDR3 DNA reads as TGCGCCAGCAGCCAAGAGCGGGTGAGGACCGGGGAGCTGTTTTTT. Its translation is CASSQERVRTGELFF.

The CDR3 DNA reads TGTGCCAGCAGTGGCCGGGAGATTAGCTCCTACGAGCAGTACTTC. It is translated as CASSGREISSYEQYF. The rearrangement uses TRBV6-6 and TRBJ2-7; the D gene is possibly TRBD2 (6 bases). With 5 bases removed from V and 0 bases from J, the gap between germline ends came to 14 bases. Germline V gives CDR1 MNHNY, CDR2 SVGAGI (reference sequence). The CDR3 totals 15 residues.

To note about this clone: One end of the junction is discordant with germline, which a read error may explain. The gene calls are TRBV7-6 and TRBJ2-3, with TRBD2 identical over 15 bases. Germline CDR1 SGHVS, CDR2 FNYEAQ. CDR3 size: 20 residues. CDR3 loop: CASTLAPPGLAGGSTDTQYF. The CDR3 coding sequence is TGTGCCAGCACCTTAGCCCCCCCGGGACTAGCGGGGGGAAGCACAGATACGCAGTATTTT.

This chain links TRBV5-4 with TRBJ2-7, with a possible D match to TRBD1 (6 bases). This CDR3 is 15 amino acids long. V was shortened by 3 bases and J by 6 bases, with 19 bases between the two germline ends. In germline, CDR1 is SGHNT, CDR2 YYREEE (reference sequence). This chain's CDR3 is CASSYSRGTISEQYF. In DNA form, the CDR3 reads TGTGCCAGCAGCTATTCCAGGGGCACTATTTCCGAGCAGTACTTC.

This clone was detected only a few times. The rearrangement joins TRBV5-1 to TRBJ2-2; no clear D. Germline V lookup: CDR1 SGHRS, CDR2 YFSETQ. The V end lost 6 bases, the J end lost 1 base, and 13 bases lay between the germline ends. CDR3 length: 15 amino acids. The CDR3 DNA reads TGCGCCAGCACCCACTCAGAGGTGAACACCGGGGAGCTGTTTTTT. It translates to CASTHSEVNTGELFF. The full variable domain, with the rest looked up from reference TRBV5-1 and TRBJ2-2, is KAGVTQTPRYLIKTRGQQVTLSCSPISGHRSVSWYQQTPGQGLQFLFEYFSETQRNKGNFPGRFSGRQFSNSRSEMNVSTLELGDSALYLCASTHSEVNTGELFFGEGSRLTVL.

This clone was detected only once. V gene TRBV4-1 combines with J gene TRBJ2-7; a weak D match, TRBD1 (6 bases). Trimming stripped 0 bases from V and 2 bases from J, with 14 bases between. Germline V gene data show CDR1 as MGHRA and CDR2 as YSYEKL. This CDR3 has 16 amino acids. The CDR3 nucleotides are TGCGCCAGCAGCCAAGATCTCCAGGGGCCCACCTACGAGCAGTACTTC. Protein product: CASSQDLQGPTYEQYF.

The chain has TRBV6-1 and TRBJ1-1; TRBD1 is a possible D gene (5 bases). Per germline, CDR1 MNHNS and CDR2 SASEGT. This CDR3 contains 12 residues. Trimming cost V 2 bases and J 4 bases, with 5 bases left between them. The CDR3: CASSERGTEAFF. The CDR3 nucleotides are TGTGCCAGCAGTGAAAGGGGCACTGAAGCTTTCTTT.

The chain recombines TRBV27 with TRBJ1-6; TRBD1 is a possible D gene (5 bases). The germline V gene has CDR1 MNHEY and CDR2 SMNVEV (reference sequence). This CDR3 is 15 amino acids long. V was cut by 2 bases and J by 1 base, with 6 bases left in between. The CDR3 protein is CASSLRGSYNSPLHF. The CDR3 nucleotides are TGTGCCAGCAGTTTACGGGGGTCCTATAATTCACCCCTCCACTTT.

V and J are TRBV9 and TRBJ2-7, with 7 nucleotides matching TRBD2. Germline CDR1 is SGDLS and CDR2 is YYNGEE. V shed 0 bases, J shed 3 bases, and the junction held 3 bases outside the gene matches. The CDR3 is made up of 14 amino acids. The CDR3 protein is CASSVATGGYEQYF. CDR3 nucleotide sequence: TGTGCCAGCAGCGTAGCTACGGGGGGCTACGAGCAGTACTTC.

This CDR3 reads CATSIGGGTGELFF. In DNA, the CDR3 is TGTGCCACCAGTATCGGGGGTGGCACCGGGGAGCTGTTTTTT. This chain links TRBV24-1 with TRBJ2-2; D might be TRBD2 (6 bases). The CDR3 is made up of 14 amino acids. CDR1 and CDR2 from the germline V gene are KGHDR and SFDVKD. The ends were cut back, 6 bases at V and 4 bases at J, with 11 bases in the middle.

The V and J genes are TRBV6-5 and TRBJ1-6; no firm D call. The CDR3 runs 12 residues. The ends were cut back, 6 bases at V and 7 bases at J, with 7 bases in the middle. Germline CDR1 MNHEY, CDR2 SVGAGI. The DNA for the CDR3 is TGTGCCAGCAGCAGGATGAATTCACCCCTCCACTTT. Its protein is CASSRMNSPLHF.